This TCR beta chain was recorded in a study of neurological immune-mediated disorders. Study observations and caveats: The absence of any CDR3 amino acid sequence shared by expanded clones across subjects suggests that repertoires were private in all groups.

TCRdb recomputed calls from the 5' RACE reads with MiXCR, one row per CDR3 protein. The sample records tens of thousands of distinct CDR3 sequences, about 3.2% being singletons. As for time point: longitudinal time-point 1 (baseline). 2 million PBMCs stored at -80 C were the source of the unsorted libraries. This clonotype was counted ten times or more. Its antigen is as yet unknown. The TCR originated in a woman aged 55-69 years with multiple sclerosis. Sequenced sample: PBMCs.

In DNA, the CDR3 is TGCGCCAGCAGCTTGGGGGGGAGGAGCACTGAAGCTTTCTTT. Its protein product is CASSLGGRSTEAFF. This chain joins TRBV5-1 and TRBJ1-1; D is possibly TRBD1 (5 bases). Trimming left V 0 bases short and J 4 bases short, with 10 bases between. Per germline, CDR1 SGHRS and CDR2 YFSETQ. This CDR3 is built from 14 residues.